Below, 16 T cell receptor beta chains from the same sample are listed, as sequenced in a study of blood T cell repertoires in COVID-19. The method was immunoSEQ multiplex PCR; TCRdb's version includes in-frame clones alone and lacks a portion of them. The data contain under 450,000 clones, roughly 87% of them singletons. The sequenced sample was PBMCs or T cells enriched from blood (not recorded which). These receptors all stem from a woman younger than 45 who had recovered from COVID-19.

The CDR3 region is CASSVAGTYEQYF. The CDR3 DNA sequence: TGTGCCAGTAGTGTAGCGGGTACCTACGAGCAGTACTTC. The chain joins TRBV19 to TRBJ2-7; the match to TRBD2 covers 7 bases. With V trimmed by 5 bases and J by 2 bases, 3 bases remained unmatched. The V gene's germline CDR1 is LNHDA and CDR2 SQIVND (reference sequence). The CDR3 extends over 13 amino acids.

J is TRBJ2-7 and V is TRBV3-1 (or the pseudogene TRBV3-2); 7 nucleotides line up with TRBD2. Looked up from germline, CDR1 is LGHDT and CDR2 is YNNKEL (reference sequence). V was pared by 1 base and J by 1 base, with 4 bases of the junction left unmatched. The CDR3 sequence is 15 residues long. The CDR3 DNA reads TGTGCCAGCAGCCAAGGGGACTACTCATCCTACGAGCAGTACTTC. This translates into CASSQGDYSSYEQYF.

The table lists this clone with a few counts. The CDR3, as DNA: TGTGCCAGCAGCCCGACGGGGGAGGCTCAGCCCCAGCATTTT. Translation gives CASSPTGEAQPQHF. The rearrangement joins TRBV6-2 or TRBV6-3 to TRBJ1-5, with TRBD1 as a possible D gene (5 bases). Trimming left V 6 bases short and J 6 bases short, with 15 bases between. CDR1 MNHEY and CDR2 SVGEGT come from the germline V gene. This CDR3 contains 14 residues.

J is TRBJ2-2 and V is TRBV11-1; the D is unclear. V dropped 3 bases and J dropped 4 bases, with 6 bases sitting between them. CDR1 and CDR2 from the germline V gene are SGHAT and FQDESV (reference sequence). The CDR3 contains 13 residues. In DNA form, the CDR3 reads TGTGCCAGCAGCTTTTACGGCACCGGGGAGCTGTTTTTT. Translating gives CASSFYGTGELFF.

The V and J genes are TRBV5-6 and TRBJ1-2; D uncertain. The V gene's germline CDR1 is SGHDT and CDR2 YYEEEE. Trimming left V 2 bases short and J 3 bases short, with 14 bases between. The CDR3 runs 15 residues. This CDR3 is CASSFKRGVDYGYTF. For the CDR3, the DNA is TGTGCCAGCAGCTTTAAGAGAGGTGTCGACTATGGCTACACCTTC.

The CDR3 coding sequence is TGTGCCAGCAGCCGCGGGACAGGCGGAAGCACTGAAGCTTTCTTT. This gives the protein CASSRGTGGSTEAFF. The V call is TRBV7-9, the J call TRBJ1-1; 8 bases are shared with TRBD1. The CDR3 is made up of 15 amino acids. V lost 5 bases and J lost 4; bases outside the gene matches: 9. CDR1 and CDR2 from the germline V gene are SEHNR and FQNEAQ (reference sequence).

This clone has just a few counts. The chain couples TRBV6-1 to TRBJ1-5, with D perhaps matching TRBD1 (6 bases). The CDR3 sequence is 14 residues long. Germline-derived CDR1 and CDR2 are MNHNS and SASEGT. V dropped 2 bases and J dropped 7 bases, with 12 bases sitting between them. The CDR3: CASSESRGAQPQHF. The CDR3 nucleotides read TGTGCCAGCAGTGAAAGTCGGGGGGCGCAGCCCCAGCATTTT.

The rearrangement uses TRBV5-1 and TRBJ2-1; TRBD2 matches 7 bases. Germline V lookup: CDR1 SGHRS, CDR2 YFSETQ. J gave up 14 bases and V 2 bases, and 10 bases lay outside the gene matches. This CDR3 is 13 amino acids long. CDR3 bases: TGCGCCAGCAGCTTTAATACCGGACTAGTAGAGTTCTTC. Its translation is CASSFNTGLVEFF.

The rearrangement joins TRBV6-2 or TRBV6-3 to TRBJ2-3; 8 bases fit TRBD1. Trimming removed 2 bases from V and 2 bases from J; junction bases left unmatched: 6. In germline, CDR1 is MNHEY, CDR2 SVGEGT. This CDR3 comprises 16 residues. The CDR3 loop is CASSYGRGLNTDTQYF. The DNA for the CDR3 is TGTGCCAGCAGTTACGGCAGGGGGCTTAACACAGATACGCAGTATTTT.

V and J are TRBV5-6 and TRBJ2-5; 8 bases fit TRBD2. Trimming removed 4 bases from V and 5 bases from J; junction bases left unmatched: 7. CDR1 is SGHDT, CDR2 YYEEEE, per germline. There are 14 residues in the CDR3. The CDR3 sequence: CASSQGGGLETQYF. CDR3 sequence (DNA): TGTGCCAGCAGCCAGGGCGGGGGGCTGGAGACCCAGTACTTC.

J is TRBJ2-3 and V is TRBV2, with 10 nucleotides matching TRBD1. CDR3 length equals 15 residues. V lost 10 bases, J lost 4 bases, and 11 bases stayed unmatched. CDR1 and CDR2 (germline): SNHLY, FYNNEI. The chain's CDR3 is CATTGDRGFPDTQYF. As DNA, the CDR3 is TGTGCCACGACCGGGGACAGGGGTTTTCCAGATACGCAGTATTTT. The full variable domain, completed using reference TRBV2 and TRBJ2-3, is EPEVTQTPSHQVTQMGQEVILRCVPISNHLYFYWYRQILGQKVEFLVSFYNNEISEKSEIFDDQFSVERPDGSNFTLKIRSTKLEDSAMYFCATTGDRGFPDTQYFGPGTRLTVL.

There are a few counts of this clone. The gene calls are TRBV20-1 and TRBJ2-7; D remains ambiguous. The germline V gene encodes CDR1 DFQATT and CDR2 SNEGSKA (reference sequence). The CDR3 loop spans 11 amino acids. Between the trimmed V and J ends, which lost 2 bases and 4 bases, there was a span of 6 bases. CDR3 bases: TGCAGTGCTAGACTAGAGTACGAGCAGTACTTC. This gives the protein CSARLEYEQYF.

This sequence joins TRBV4-2 and TRBJ2-1; 12 nucleotides line up with TRBD2. Trimming at V came to 4 bases and at J to 8 bases, leaving 6 bases not matched to a gene. Germline CDR1 LGHNA, CDR2 YNFKEQ. The CDR3 extends over 15 amino acids. The CDR3 region is CASSPRLAGEDEQFF. The DNA of the CDR3 is TGTGCCAGCAGCCCTCGACTAGCGGGGGAGGATGAGCAGTTCTTC.

The chain employs TRBV19 and TRBJ1-5, with D unclear. V lost 3 bases to trimming and J lost 4 bases, with 7 bases between them. The CDR3 is 13 residues long. CDR1 is LNHDA, CDR2 SQIVND, per germline (reference sequence). CDR3 nucleotides: TGTGCCAGTAGTATTTTGACTAATCAGCCCCAGCATTTT. Protein product: CASSILTNQPQHF.

This chain links TRBV2 with TRBJ2-1, with TRBD1 matching 7 bases. The CDR3 extends over 15 amino acids. J lost 0 bases, V lost 8 bases, and 7 bases had no gene match. Germline V gives CDR1 SNHLY, CDR2 FYNNEI. CDR3 DNA: TGTGCCAGCGTGAGGGGGCCGAGCTCCTACAATGAGCAGTTCTTC. Translation: CASVRGPSSYNEQFF.

Comments on this clone: Its ends do not fully match the called genes, so a read error is possible. This chain connects TRBV14 to TRBJ2-5, with 9 bases identical to TRBD1. The CDR3 covers 14 residues. Germline CDR1 reads SGHDN; CDR2 reads FVKESK. Written as DNA, the CDR3 is TGTGCCAGCAACCAACAGGGGGCTCTGGAGACCCAGTACTTC. Its protein product is CASNQQGALETQYF.